The 16 T cell receptor beta chains listed next were all sequenced from one sample in a study of T cell repertoires in cytomegalovirus infection. TCRdb re-called the reads through MiXCR, storing one row per CDR3 protein. Found here are about 900,000 distinct CDR3 sequences, about a third of them singletons; the top ten hold around 15%. Their antigens remain unidentified. The sequenced sample was cultured CD8+ T cells from PBMCs, obtained from culture after CMV antigen stimulation. The receptors were sampled from a human donor in good health (CMV status not recorded). Some clones in this sample may be carry-over from other donors' samples.

This clonotype was observed a handful of times. The gene calls are TRBV12-3 or TRBV12-4 and TRBJ1-4; weak D call: TRBD1 (5 bases). V lost 3 bases and J 4 bases, leaving 24 bases between the germline ends. The CDR3 totals 19 residues. This CDR3 is CASSFFSGVKGDSNEKLFF. CDR3 sequence (DNA): TGTGCCAGCAGTTTCTTTTCGGGGGTTAAGGGCGATAGTAATGAAAAACTGTTTTTT.

This clonotype appeared a few times. The rearrangement joins TRBV19 to TRBJ2-1, with TRBD1 as a possible D gene (5 bases). CDR1 and CDR2 (germline): LNHDA, SQIVND (reference sequence). The CDR3 runs to 14 residues. With 9 bases removed from V and 4 bases from J, the gap between germline ends came to 16 bases. The CDR3: CASKVSGRYNEQFF. The DNA of the CDR3 is TGTGCCAGCAAAGTATCAGGGCGGTACAATGAGCAGTTCTTC.

This clonotype was counted a few times. This sequence joins TRBV28 and TRBJ1-1; D remains unclear. The CDR3 spans 14 residues. V was cut by 6 bases and J by 0 bases, with 11 bases left in between. CDR1 is MDHEN, CDR2 SYDVKM, per germline. The CDR3 reads CASRAGLVNTEAFF. DNA of the CDR3: TGTGCCAGCAGGGCGGGTTTGGTGAACACTGAAGCTTTCTTT.

This clonotype was seen once. This rearrangement joins TRBV19 to TRBJ1-6; 7 positions agree with TRBD1. Germline-derived CDR1 and CDR2 are LNHDA and SQIVND (reference sequence). J was trimmed by 9 bases and V by 5 bases; bases with no gene match: 10. The CDR3 runs to 15 residues. Written as DNA, the CDR3 is TGTGCCAGTAGTGGAAGACAGGGTGGTGCTTCACCCCTCCACTTT. Protein: CASSGRQGGASPLHF. Full variable domain (missing parts from reference TRBV19 and TRBJ1-6): DGGITQSPKYLFRKEGQNVTLSCEQNLNHDAMYWYRQDPGQGLRLIYYSQIVNDFQKGDIAEGYSVSREKKESFPLTVTSAQKNPTAFYLCASSGRQGGASPLHFGNGTRLTVT.

The rearrangement joins TRBV7-9 to TRBJ2-2, with a weak D call TRBD2 (5 bases). The CDR3 is 18 residues long. Between the trimmed V and J ends, which lost 3 bases and 2 bases, there was a span of 19 bases. Germline assignment: CDR1 SEHNR and CDR2 FQNEAQ (reference sequence). The CDR3 loop is CASSLRVSPSSNTGELFF. The CDR3 nucleotides are TGTGCCAGCAGCTTGAGGGTCTCACCCTCAAGTAACACCGGGGAGCTGTTTTTT.

This clonotype has more than one count but fewer than ten. This chain joins TRBV12-3 or TRBV12-4 and TRBJ1-1; no clear D gene. The CDR3 consists of 16 residues. Trimming removed 6 bases at V and 0 bases at J, with 17 bases between. The CDR3 sequence is CASSRLLAQMNTEAFF. In DNA form, the CDR3 reads TGTGCCAGCAGCCGTCTCCTGGCACAGATGAACACTGAAGCTTTCTTT.

The chain carries TRBV7-6 and TRBJ1-5; D is unclear. Trimming removed 2 bases at V and 1 base at J, with 9 bases between. From germline, CDR1 is SGHVS and CDR2 FNYEAQ. This CDR3 has 15 residues. As DNA, the CDR3 is TGTGCCAGCAGCTTACGTAGCGGGAGCAATCAGCCCCAGCATTTT. This translates into CASSLRSGSNQPQHF.

The chain combines TRBV27 with TRBJ2-2, with D possibly TRBD1 on 6 matching bases. Germline-derived CDR1 and CDR2 are MNHEY and SMNVEV (reference sequence). V lost 5 bases, J lost 3 bases, and 19 bases lay in between. This CDR3 is built from 17 residues. The CDR3 nucleotides read TGTGCCAGCAGTCTCCTTTTCGACAGGTCGTACACCGGGGAGCTGTTTTTT. Protein sequence: CASSLLFDRSYTGELFF.

This clonotype appeared a few times. V usage is TRBV28 and J usage is TRBJ2-5; D might be TRBD1 (6 bases). CDR3 length equals 16 residues. V was clipped by 6 bases and J by 0 bases, with 17 bases between them. Germline V CDR1 and CDR2: MDHEN, SYDVKM. CDR3: CASSSDSSRYQETQYF. Here the CDR3 DNA reads TGTGCCAGCAGCTCGGACAGTTCGAGGTACCAAGAGACCCAGTACTTC.

This clonotype appeared a few times. The J gene is TRBJ1-1, the V gene TRBV7-9, with no clear D. The CDR3 is 15 residues long. Trimming pared 4 bases from V and 0 bases from J, leaving 12 bases between. CDR1 is SEHNR and CDR2 is FQNEAQ in the germline V gene (reference sequence). The CDR3 nucleotides are TGTGCCAGCAGCTCGACGCGGGCGGTGAACACTGAAGCTTTCTTT. Translation gives CASSSTRAVNTEAFF.

The chain carries TRBV4-3 and TRBJ1-3; D remains ambiguous. In germline, CDR1 is LGHNA, CDR2 YSLEER. This CDR3 has 12 amino acids. Deletions cut 0 bases from V and 8 bases from J, with 5 bases between. The CDR3 region has the DNA TGCGCCAGCAGCCAAGATCTGGACACCATATATTTT. Translated: CASSQDLDTIYF.

This clonotype was picked up many times. The chain joins TRBV7-2 to TRBJ2-3; no firm D call. CDR3 size: 15 residues. Per the germline V gene, CDR1 is SGHTA and CDR2 is FQGNSA. Trimming took 1 base from V and 2 from J, leaving 10 bases between them. CDR3: CASSLVYLYTDTQYF. The DNA for the CDR3 is TGTGCCAGCAGCTTAGTTTATCTTTACACAGATACGCAGTATTTT.

The sample holds many counts of this clonotype. The chain combines TRBV28 with TRBJ1-3; D gene uncertain. V lost 6 bases and J 8 bases, leaving 11 bases between the germline ends. Germline CDR1 MDHEN, CDR2 SYDVKM. CDR3 length equals 12 residues. The CDR3 loop is CASSLRGDTIYF. The DNA of the CDR3 is TGTGCCAGCAGCTTACGGGGAGACACCATATATTTT.

The chain joins TRBV4-3 to TRBJ2-1; TRBD1 is a possible D gene (6 bases). The CDR3 has 15 residues. Per the germline V gene, CDR1 is LGHNA and CDR2 is YSLEER. Between the trimmed V and J ends, which lost 1 base and 8 bases, there was a span of 15 bases. Here the CDR3 reads CASSQADRGRDEQFF. In nucleotides, the CDR3 is TGCGCCAGCAGCCAAGCGGACAGAGGGAGAGATGAGCAGTTCTTC.

This clonotype has more than one count but fewer than ten. For the CDR3, the DNA is TGTGCCAGCAGTTTCTCGCGACAGGGGGTTCATTCGCTGTTTTTT. It codes for CASSFSRQGVHSLFF. V gene TRBV28 combines with J gene TRBJ2-2; 9 bases align to TRBD1. The CDR3 has 15 residues. The V gene's germline CDR1 is MDHEN and CDR2 SYDVKM. The V segment lost 3 bases and the J segment 13 bases; nucleotides outside the gene matches: 12. The variable domain in full, with the rest retrieved from reference TRBV28 and TRBJ2-2, is DVKVTQSSRYLVKRTGEKVFLECVQDMDHENMFWYRQDPGLGLRLIYFSYDVKMKEKGDIPEGYSVSREKKERFSLILESASTNQTSMYLCASSFSRQGVHSLFFGEGSRLTVL.

This clonotype was observed a handful of times. CDR3 region: CASSPARAQGAGELFF. Here the CDR3 DNA reads TGCGCCAGCAGCCCAGCACGTGCACAGGGGGCCGGGGAGCTGTTTTTT. The rearrangement uses TRBV4-1 and TRBJ2-2; 8 nucleotides match TRBD1. The CDR3 is 16 residues long. Trimming cost V 4 bases and J 6 bases; bases outside gene matches: 10. Per germline, CDR1 MGHRA and CDR2 YSYEKL.